Below, one T cell receptor beta chain is given with its context. The antigen is not known. Indicated time point: week 23, last vaccination. Topical imiquimod accompanied each vaccine dose, which consisted of 300 ug of mutant IDH1 20-mer peptide. The astrocytomas were IDH1-mutant, ATRX-negative, and WHO grade 3 or 4. These data are taken from a study of a mutant IDH1 vaccine in newly diagnosed glioma. Across the study: Vaccine dosing followed radiotherapy by 4-6 weeks, or accompanied temozolomide cycles.

The CDR3 has 15 residues. Germline trimming cut 1 base from V and 8 bases from J; bases unmatched to any gene: 7. Germline CDR1 is MGHRA and CDR2 is YSYEKL. TCRdb's copy holds only in-frame clones and misses some; the assay was immunoSEQ multiplex PCR. The sample holds about 60,000 clones, over 70% seen once. Study outcomes and limitations: Vaccination elicited immune responses in roughly 93% of patients. Shifts in the top peripheral T cell clonotypes seemed unrelated to pseudoprogression.

The source material was PBMCs, sampled from a glioma patient whose treatment included an IDH1 peptide vaccine. This chain connects TRBV4-1 to TRBJ2-1; 8 positions agree with TRBD1. This TCR was recovered from a man between 18 and 29 years old with glioma. The CDR3: CASSQGAGQVHEQFF. The CDR3 DNA reads as TGCGCCAGCAGCCAAGGGGCGGGACAGGTACATGAGCAGTTCTTC.